These T cell receptor beta chains were read from a single sample in a study of OX40 agonist ivuxolimab in advanced cancers. TCRdb keeps only in-frame clones here, not all; method: immunoSEQ multiplex PCR. The sample has approximately 61,000 clones; approximately 91% are singletons. The sample was CD4+ or CD8+ T cells sorted from blood, taken in a trial of the OX40 agonist ivuxolimab. The source is an adult with an advanced solid tumor such as melanoma, head and neck, liver or kidney cancer. The CDR3 runs from the conserved cysteine through the conserved F or W. Each record gives: J gene, clone size, CDR3 length, V gene, D gene, CDR3 protein, CDR3 DNA. The D gene is left open where the match is weak. Clone size is shown for a subset of rows, as once, few, many or a class of expanded clone.

j_call: TRBJ1-2
clone_size: once
cdr3_length: 15
v_call: TRBV6-5
d_call: TRBD1
cdr3_aa: CASSLTGTGAYGYTF
cdr3_nt: TGTGCCAGCAGCCTTACCGGGACAGGCGCCTATGGCTACACCTTC

j_call: TRBJ1-4
clone_size: NA
cdr3_length: 16
v_call: TRBV7-9
d_call: TRBD1
cdr3_aa: CASSLKQQGDNEKLFF
cdr3_nt: TGTGCCAGCAGCCTAAAGCAACAGGGGGATAATGAAAAACTGTTTTTT

j_call: TRBJ1-2
clone_size: NA
cdr3_length: 15
v_call: TRBV6-5
d_call: NA
cdr3_aa: CASSYSRGVVDGYTF
cdr3_nt: TGTGCCAGCAGTTACTCGAGGGGGGTAGTGGATGGCTACACCTTC

j_call: TRBJ1-2
clone_size: NA
cdr3_length: 14
v_call: TRBV28
d_call: TRBD1
cdr3_aa: CASSPGTGFGGYTF
cdr3_nt: TGTGCCAGCAGTCCCGGGACAGGGTTTGGTGGCTACACCTTC

j_call: TRBJ1-2
clone_size: NA
cdr3_length: 17
v_call: TRBV7-8
d_call: TRBD1
cdr3_aa: CASSLTTGTGGRYGYTF
cdr3_nt: TGTGCCAGCAGCTTAACAACCGGGACAGGGGGTCGCTATGGCTACACCTTC

j_call: TRBJ2-1
clone_size: NA
cdr3_length: 16
v_call: TRBV27
d_call: TRBD1
cdr3_aa: CASSFLRDRGPNEQFF
cdr3_nt: TGTGCCAGCAGTTTCCTCCGGGACAGGGGTCCGAATGAGCAGTTCTTC

j_call: TRBJ1-5
clone_size: few
cdr3_length: 13
v_call: TRBV15
d_call: NA
cdr3_aa: CATSSLVNQPQHF
cdr3_nt: TGTGCCACCAGCAGCCTGGTGAATCAGCCCCAGCATTTT

j_call: TRBJ1-2
clone_size: NA
cdr3_length: 14
v_call: TRBV7-8
d_call: NA
cdr3_aa: CASSSEIFNYGYTF
cdr3_nt: TGTGCCAGCAGCTCAGAAATTTTTAACTATGGCTACACCTTC

j_call: TRBJ2-4
clone_size: NA
cdr3_length: 15
v_call: TRBV5-6
d_call: TRBD1
cdr3_aa: CASSLQGQGSNIQYF
cdr3_nt: TGTGCCAGCAGCTTGCAGGGACAGGGCAGTAACATTCAGTACTTC

j_call: TRBJ1-2
clone_size: NA
cdr3_length: 14
v_call: TRBV6-5
d_call: TRBD1
cdr3_aa: CASRLTGTGNGYTF
cdr3_nt: TGTGCCAGCAGACTCACCGGGACAGGGAATGGCTACACCTTC

j_call: TRBJ2-7
clone_size: NA
cdr3_length: 16
v_call: TRBV10-2
d_call: TRBD1
cdr3_aa: CASSEPYRGGFEEQYF
cdr3_nt: TGCGCCAGCAGTGAGCCCTACAGGGGCGGTTTCGAAGAGCAGTACTTC

j_call: TRBJ2-3
clone_size: once
cdr3_length: 14
v_call: TRBV10-3
d_call: NA
cdr3_aa: CAINPRESTDTQYF
cdr3_nt: TGTGCCATCAACCCCAGGGAGTCCACAGATACGCAGTATTTT

j_call: TRBJ2-1
clone_size: NA
cdr3_length: 13
v_call: TRBV7-8
d_call: NA
cdr3_aa: CASGGGGDNEQFF
cdr3_nt: TGTGCCAGCGGCGGTGGCGGGGACAATGAGCAGTTCTTC

j_call: TRBJ1-1
clone_size: NA
cdr3_length: 14
v_call: TRBV27
d_call: NA
cdr3_aa: CASSEHSLNTEAFF
cdr3_nt: TGTGCCAGCAGTGAACATTCCCTGAACACTGAAGCTTTCTTT

j_call: TRBJ2-1
clone_size: NA
cdr3_length: 15
v_call: TRBV4-1
d_call: NA
cdr3_aa: CASSPTTGTLHEQFF
cdr3_nt: TGCGCCAGCAGCCCAACGACCGGGACACTGCATGAGCAGTTCTTC

j_call: TRBJ1-2
clone_size: NA
cdr3_length: 13
v_call: TRBV29-1
d_call: NA
cdr3_aa: CSVEDGGTNGYTF
cdr3_nt: TGCAGCGTTGAAGATGGGGGGACTAATGGCTACACCTTC

j_call: TRBJ2-7
clone_size: NA
cdr3_length: 13
v_call: TRBV4-1
d_call: NA
cdr3_aa: CASSQVGFYEQYF
cdr3_nt: TGCGCCAGCAGCCAAGTCGGCTTCTACGAGCAGTACTTC

j_call: TRBJ1-1
clone_size: NA
cdr3_length: 15
v_call: TRBV4-1
d_call: NA
cdr3_aa: CASSLTGTLNTEAFF
cdr3_nt: TGCGCCAGCAGCTTAACGGGGACACTCAACACTGAAGCTTTCTTT

j_call: TRBJ2-2
clone_size: NA
cdr3_length: 15
v_call: TRBV7-9
d_call: NA
cdr3_aa: CASSLGAEDTGELFF
cdr3_nt: TGTGCCAGCAGCTTAGGGGCGGAAGACACCGGGGAGCTGTTTTTT

j_call: TRBJ2-1
clone_size: NA
cdr3_length: 15
v_call: TRBV6-1
d_call: TRBD1
cdr3_aa: CASSSGTGDPNEQFF
cdr3_nt: TGTGCCAGCAGTAGCGGGACAGGGGACCCCAATGAGCAGTTCTTC

j_call: TRBJ1-5
clone_size: NA
cdr3_length: 16
v_call: TRBV28
d_call: NA
cdr3_aa: CASSLLGGRSNQPQHF
cdr3_nt: TGTGCCAGCAGTTTACTAGGTGGACGGAGCAATCAGCCCCAGCATTTT

j_call: TRBJ1-2
clone_size: NA
cdr3_length: 13
v_call: TRBV6-6
d_call: TRBD1
cdr3_aa: CASSSGDSYGYTF
cdr3_nt: TGTGCCAGCAGTTCCGGGGACAGCTATGGCTACACCTTC

j_call: TRBJ1-1
clone_size: once
cdr3_length: 15
v_call: TRBV7-9
d_call: TRBD1
cdr3_aa: CASSPLRGQRTEAFF
cdr3_nt: TGTGCCAGCAGCCCCCTCCGGGGACAGAGGACTGAAGCTTTCTTT

j_call: TRBJ2-2
clone_size: NA
cdr3_length: 17
v_call: TRBV30
d_call: TRBD1
cdr3_aa: CAWSADRDRVGTGELFF
cdr3_nt: TGTGCCTGGAGTGCAGACCGGGACAGGGTGGGCACCGGGGAGCTGTTTTTT

j_call: TRBJ2-1
clone_size: NA
cdr3_length: 13
v_call: TRBV5-4
d_call: NA
cdr3_aa: CASLGDNKNEQFF
cdr3_nt: TGTGCCAGCCTCGGGGACAATAAAAATGAGCAGTTCTTC

j_call: TRBJ1-1
clone_size: NA
cdr3_length: 13
v_call: TRBV29-1
d_call: NA
cdr3_aa: CSVERGAYSEAFF
cdr3_nt: TGCAGCGTTGAGAGGGGGGCGTATTCTGAAGCTTTCTTT

j_call: TRBJ1-5
clone_size: NA
cdr3_length: 18
v_call: TRBV21-1
d_call: NA
cdr3_aa: CASSTGQEAEYSNQPQHF
cdr3_nt: TGTGCCAGCAGCACAGGACAGGAGGCCGAATATAGCAATCAGCCCCAGCATTTT

j_call: TRBJ1-5
clone_size: once
cdr3_length: 16
v_call: TRBV4-1
d_call: TRBD1
cdr3_aa: CASSRAGQGIYQPQHF
cdr3_nt: TGCGCCAGCAGTCGCGCTGGACAGGGAATTTATCAGCCCCAGCATTTT

j_call: TRBJ1-1
clone_size: few
cdr3_length: 15
v_call: TRBV27
d_call: NA
cdr3_aa: CASSITPGLSTEAFF
cdr3_nt: TGTGCCAGCAGTATTACCCCCGGACTGAGCACTGAAGCTTTCTTT

j_call: TRBJ1-2
clone_size: NA
cdr3_length: 13
v_call: TRBV5-1
d_call: NA
cdr3_aa: CASRGSDIHGYTF
cdr3_nt: TGCGCCAGCAGAGGCAGCGATATCCATGGCTACACCTTC

j_call: TRBJ2-1
clone_size: once
cdr3_length: 15
v_call: TRBV7-9
d_call: TRBD2
cdr3_aa: CASSQGGFQSNEQFF
cdr3_nt: TGTGCCAGCAGCCAGGGAGGGTTCCAAAGCAATGAGCAGTTCTTC

j_call: TRBJ2-1
clone_size: NA
cdr3_length: 15
v_call: TRBV4-1
d_call: NA
cdr3_aa: CASSQDIGSGNEQFF
cdr3_nt: TGCGCCAGCAGCCAAGATATAGGTTCCGGCAATGAGCAGTTCTTC

j_call: TRBJ2-7
clone_size: once
cdr3_length: 14
v_call: TRBV7-9
d_call: NA
cdr3_aa: CASSLNRQAYEQYF
cdr3_nt: TGTGCCAGCAGCCTAAATCGACAGGCCTACGAGCAGTACTTC

j_call: TRBJ1-3
clone_size: NA
cdr3_length: 15
v_call: TRBV15
d_call: NA
cdr3_aa: CATTIARNSGNTIYF
cdr3_nt: TGTGCCACCACGATAGCTCGAAACTCTGGAAACACCATATATTTT

j_call: TRBJ2-2
clone_size: NA
cdr3_length: 14
v_call: TRBV4-1
d_call: NA
cdr3_aa: CASSLGTSTGELFF
cdr3_nt: TGCGCCAGCAGCCTGGGGACCAGCACCGGGGAGCTGTTTTTT

j_call: TRBJ1-1
clone_size: NA
cdr3_length: 14
v_call: TRBV4-1
d_call: NA
cdr3_aa: CASSNQVGNTEAFF
cdr3_nt: TGCGCCAGCAGCAACCAGGTTGGGAACACTGAAGCTTTCTTT

j_call: TRBJ2-7
clone_size: NA
cdr3_length: 13
v_call: TRBV19
d_call: NA
cdr3_aa: CASSIDIGNEQYF
cdr3_nt: TGTGCCAGTAGTATAGATATAGGGAACGAGCAGTACTTC

j_call: TRBJ2-6
clone_size: NA
cdr3_length: 15
v_call: TRBV19
d_call: NA
cdr3_aa: CASSIEVSGANVLTF
cdr3_nt: TGTGCCAGTAGTATAGAAGTCTCTGGGGCCAACGTCCTGACTTTC

j_call: TRBJ2-5
clone_size: NA
cdr3_length: 14
v_call: TRBV27
d_call: TRBD1
cdr3_aa: CASSWETGGETQYF
cdr3_nt: TGTGCCAGCAGTTGGGAGACAGGGGGAGAGACCCAGTACTTC

j_call: TRBJ2-5
clone_size: NA
cdr3_length: 18
v_call: TRBV15
d_call: TRBD2
cdr3_aa: CATSSHLPGVAGQETQYF
cdr3_nt: TGTGCCACCAGCAGTCACCTACCGGGGGTAGCGGGGCAAGAGACCCAGTACTTC

j_call: TRBJ2-2
clone_size: NA
cdr3_length: 15
v_call: TRBV10-1
d_call: NA
cdr3_aa: CASSGPPGFVGELFF
cdr3_nt: TGCGCCAGCAGTGGCCCCCCAGGGTTCGTCGGGGAGCTGTTTTTT

j_call: TRBJ2-1
clone_size: NA
cdr3_length: 13
v_call: TRBV6-5
d_call: NA
cdr3_aa: CASSFARDNEQFF
cdr3_nt: TGTGCCAGCAGTTTCGCGAGGGACAATGAGCAGTTCTTC

j_call: TRBJ2-2
clone_size: NA
cdr3_length: 14
v_call: TRBV6-6
d_call: NA
cdr3_aa: CASSYSLGTGELFF
cdr3_nt: TGTGCCAGCAGTTACTCTCTGGGAACCGGGGAGCTGTTTTTT

j_call: TRBJ1-1
clone_size: few
cdr3_length: 12
v_call: TRBV27
d_call: NA
cdr3_aa: CASSVLGTEAFF
cdr3_nt: TGTGCCAGCAGTGTCCTAGGGACTGAAGCTTTCTTT